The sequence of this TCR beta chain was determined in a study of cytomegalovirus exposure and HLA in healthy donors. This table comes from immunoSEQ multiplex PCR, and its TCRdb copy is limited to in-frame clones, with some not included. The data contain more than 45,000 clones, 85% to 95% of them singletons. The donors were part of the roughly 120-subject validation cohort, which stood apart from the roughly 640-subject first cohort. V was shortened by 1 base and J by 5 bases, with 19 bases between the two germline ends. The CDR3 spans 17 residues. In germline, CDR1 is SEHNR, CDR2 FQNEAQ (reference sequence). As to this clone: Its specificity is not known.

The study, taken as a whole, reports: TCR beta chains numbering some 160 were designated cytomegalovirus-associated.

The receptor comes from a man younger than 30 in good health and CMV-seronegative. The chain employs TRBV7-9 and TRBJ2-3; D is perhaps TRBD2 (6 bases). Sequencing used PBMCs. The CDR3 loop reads CASSLGRIGREGDTQYF. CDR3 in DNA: TGTGCCAGCAGCTTAGGTAGGATAGGGCGGGAAGGAGATACGCAGTATTTT.